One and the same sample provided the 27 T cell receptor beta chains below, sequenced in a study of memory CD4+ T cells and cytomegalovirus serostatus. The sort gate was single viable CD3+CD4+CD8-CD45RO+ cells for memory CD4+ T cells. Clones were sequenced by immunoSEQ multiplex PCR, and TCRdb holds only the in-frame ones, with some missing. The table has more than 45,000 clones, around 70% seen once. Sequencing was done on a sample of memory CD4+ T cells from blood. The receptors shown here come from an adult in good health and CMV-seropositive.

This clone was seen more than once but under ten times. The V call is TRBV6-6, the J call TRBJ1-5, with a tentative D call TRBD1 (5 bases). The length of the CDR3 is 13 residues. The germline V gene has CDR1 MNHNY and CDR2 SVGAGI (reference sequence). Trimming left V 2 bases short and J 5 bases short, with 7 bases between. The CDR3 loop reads CASSYDSYQPQHF. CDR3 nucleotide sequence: TGTGCCAGCAGTTACGACAGTTATCAGCCCCAGCATTTT.

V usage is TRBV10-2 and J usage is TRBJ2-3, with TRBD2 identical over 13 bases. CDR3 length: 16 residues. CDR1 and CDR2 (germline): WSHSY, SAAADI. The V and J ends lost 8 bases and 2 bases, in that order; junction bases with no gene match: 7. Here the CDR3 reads CASQLGTSGATDTQYF. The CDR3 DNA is TGCGCCAGCCAACTGGGGACTAGCGGGGCCACAGATACGCAGTATTTT.

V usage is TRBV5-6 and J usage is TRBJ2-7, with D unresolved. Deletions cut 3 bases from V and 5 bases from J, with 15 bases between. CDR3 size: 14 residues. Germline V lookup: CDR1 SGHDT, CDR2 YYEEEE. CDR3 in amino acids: CASSYDLHPHEQYF. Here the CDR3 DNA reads TGTGCCAGCAGCTACGACTTACACCCCCACGAGCAGTACTTC.

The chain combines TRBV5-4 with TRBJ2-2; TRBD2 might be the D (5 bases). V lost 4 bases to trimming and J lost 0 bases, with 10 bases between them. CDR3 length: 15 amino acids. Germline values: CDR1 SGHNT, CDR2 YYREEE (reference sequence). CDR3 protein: CASSVDLPNTGELFF. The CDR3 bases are TGTGCCAGCAGCGTGGACTTACCGAACACCGGGGAGCTGTTTTTT.

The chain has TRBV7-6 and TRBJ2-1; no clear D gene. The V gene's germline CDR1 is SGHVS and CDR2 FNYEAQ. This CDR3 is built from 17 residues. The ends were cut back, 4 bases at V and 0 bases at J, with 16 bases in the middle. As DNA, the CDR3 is TGTGCCAGCAGCTCCCAGCTAGGTCAAAGCTCCTACAATGAGCAGTTCTTC. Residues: CASSSQLGQSSYNEQFF. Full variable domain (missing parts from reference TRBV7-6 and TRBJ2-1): GAGVSQSPRYKVTKRGQDVALRCDPISGHVSLYWYRQALGQGPEFLTYFNYEAQQDKSGLPNDRFSAERPEGSISTLTIQRTEQRDSAMYRCASSSQLGQSSYNEQFFGPGTRLTVL.

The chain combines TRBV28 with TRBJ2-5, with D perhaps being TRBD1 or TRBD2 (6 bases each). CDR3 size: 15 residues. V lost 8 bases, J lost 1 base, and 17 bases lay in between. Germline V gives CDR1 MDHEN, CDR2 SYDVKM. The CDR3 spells CASGWGANTQETQYF. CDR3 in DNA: TGTGCCAGCGGGTGGGGGGCCAATACCCAAGAGACCCAGTACTTC. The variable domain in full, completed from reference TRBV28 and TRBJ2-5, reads DVKVTQSSRYLVKRTGEKVFLECVQDMDHENMFWYRQDPGLGLRLIYFSYDVKMKEKGDIPEGYSVSREKKERFSLILESASTNQTSMYLCASGWGANTQETQYFGPGTRLLVL.

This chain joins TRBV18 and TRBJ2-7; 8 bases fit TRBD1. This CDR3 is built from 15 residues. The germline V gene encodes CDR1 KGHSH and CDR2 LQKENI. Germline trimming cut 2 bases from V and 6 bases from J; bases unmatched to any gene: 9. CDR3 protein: CASSPSQGALLEQYF. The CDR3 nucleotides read TGTGCCAGCTCACCATCCCAGGGGGCACTCCTCGAGCAGTACTTC.

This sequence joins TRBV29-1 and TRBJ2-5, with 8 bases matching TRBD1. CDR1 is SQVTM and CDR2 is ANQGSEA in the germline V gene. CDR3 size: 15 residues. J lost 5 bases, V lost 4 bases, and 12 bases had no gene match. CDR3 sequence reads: CSVGLPSGGAETQYF. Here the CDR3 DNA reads TGCAGCGTTGGACTCCCGTCAGGGGGCGCCGAGACCCAGTACTTC.

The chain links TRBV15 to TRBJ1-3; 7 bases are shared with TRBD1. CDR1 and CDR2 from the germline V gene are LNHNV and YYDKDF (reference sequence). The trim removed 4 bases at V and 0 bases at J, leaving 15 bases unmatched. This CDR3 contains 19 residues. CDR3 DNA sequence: TGTGCCACCAGCACTCAAATATTGACAGGGCAAGGCTCTGGAAACACCATATATTTT. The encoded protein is CATSTQILTGQGSGNTIYF.

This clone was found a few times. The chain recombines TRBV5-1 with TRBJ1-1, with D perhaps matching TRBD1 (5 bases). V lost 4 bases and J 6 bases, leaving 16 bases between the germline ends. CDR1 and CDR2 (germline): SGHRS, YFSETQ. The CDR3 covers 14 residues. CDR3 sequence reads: CASSPAPGTSEAFF. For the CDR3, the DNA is TGCGCCAGCAGCCCGGCACCGGGGACCTCTGAAGCTTTCTTT.

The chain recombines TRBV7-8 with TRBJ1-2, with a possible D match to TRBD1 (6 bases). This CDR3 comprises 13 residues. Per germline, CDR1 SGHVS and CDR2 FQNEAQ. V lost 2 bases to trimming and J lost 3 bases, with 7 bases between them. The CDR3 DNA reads TGTGCCAGCAGCTTACAGGGGTACTATGGCTACACCTTC. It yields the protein CASSLQGYYGYTF.

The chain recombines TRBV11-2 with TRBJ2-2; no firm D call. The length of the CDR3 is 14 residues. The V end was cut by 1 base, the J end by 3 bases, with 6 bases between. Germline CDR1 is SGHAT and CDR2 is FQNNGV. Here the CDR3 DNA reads TGTGCCAGCAGCTTAGGCCAGTACACCGGGGAGCTGTTTTTT. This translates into CASSLGQYTGELFF.

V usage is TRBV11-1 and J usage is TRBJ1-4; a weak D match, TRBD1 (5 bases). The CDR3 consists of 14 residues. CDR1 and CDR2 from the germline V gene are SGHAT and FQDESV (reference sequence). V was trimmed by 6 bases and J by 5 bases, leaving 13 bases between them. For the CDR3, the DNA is TGTGCCAGCAGATCTCGGGACGGAAATGAAAAACTGTTTTTT. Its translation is CASRSRDGNEKLFF. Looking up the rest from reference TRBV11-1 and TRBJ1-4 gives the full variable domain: EAEVAQSPRYKITEKSQAVAFWCDPISGHATLYWYRQILGQGPELLVQFQDESVVDDSQLPKDRFSAERLKGVDSTLKIQPAELGDSAMYLCASRSRDGNEKLFFGSGTQLSVL.

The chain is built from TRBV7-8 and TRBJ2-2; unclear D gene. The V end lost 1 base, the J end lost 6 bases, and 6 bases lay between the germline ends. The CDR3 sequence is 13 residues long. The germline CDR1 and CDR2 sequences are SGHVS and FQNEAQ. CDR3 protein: CASSLDRAGELFF. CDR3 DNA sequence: TGTGCCAGCAGCTTAGATAGAGCCGGGGAGCTGTTTTTT.

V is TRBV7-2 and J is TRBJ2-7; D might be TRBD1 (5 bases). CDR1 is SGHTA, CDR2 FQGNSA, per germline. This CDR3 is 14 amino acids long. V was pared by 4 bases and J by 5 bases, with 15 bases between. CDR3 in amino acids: CASSYAATVDEQYF. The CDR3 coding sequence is TGTGCCAGCAGCTACGCCGCGACAGTTGACGAGCAGTACTTC.

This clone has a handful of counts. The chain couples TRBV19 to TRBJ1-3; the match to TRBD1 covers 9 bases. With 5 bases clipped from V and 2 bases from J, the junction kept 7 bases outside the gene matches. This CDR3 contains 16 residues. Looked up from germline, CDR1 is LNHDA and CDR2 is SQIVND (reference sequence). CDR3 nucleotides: TGTGCCAGTAGTGACCACAGGGGGCCAACTGGAAACACCATATATTTT. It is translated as CASSDHRGPTGNTIYF.

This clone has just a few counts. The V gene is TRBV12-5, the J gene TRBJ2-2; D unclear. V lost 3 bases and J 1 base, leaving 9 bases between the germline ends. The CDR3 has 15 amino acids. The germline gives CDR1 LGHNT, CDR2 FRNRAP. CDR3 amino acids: CASGFFSGNTGELFF. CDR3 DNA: TGTGCTAGTGGTTTTTTTTCAGGGAACACCGGGGAGCTGTTTTTT.

In nucleotides, the CDR3 is TGTGCTAGTGGTTTGGTACATGGGGAAACCGGGGAGCTGTTTTTT. This translates into CASGLVHGETGELFF. The chain joins TRBV12-5 to TRBJ2-2; D is uncertain. With 0 bases removed from V and 5 bases from J, the gap between germline ends came to 10 bases. Germline CDR1 reads LGHNT; CDR2 reads FRNRAP. CDR3 length: 15 residues.

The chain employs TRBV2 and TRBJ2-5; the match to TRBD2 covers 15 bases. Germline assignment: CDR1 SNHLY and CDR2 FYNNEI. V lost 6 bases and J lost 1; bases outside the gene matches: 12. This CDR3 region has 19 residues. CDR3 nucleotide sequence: TGTGCCAGCAGGGGAAGGGGACTAGCGGGGGGACCATTCCAAGAGACCCAGTACTTC. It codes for CASRGRGLAGGPFQETQYF.

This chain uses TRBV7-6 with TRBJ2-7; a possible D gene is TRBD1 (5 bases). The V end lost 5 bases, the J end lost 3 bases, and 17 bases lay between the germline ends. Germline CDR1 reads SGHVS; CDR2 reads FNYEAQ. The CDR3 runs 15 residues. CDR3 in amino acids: CASSLGPQGSYEQYF. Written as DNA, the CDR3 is TGTGCCAGCAGCCTGGGGCCGCAGGGTAGCTACGAGCAGTACTTC.

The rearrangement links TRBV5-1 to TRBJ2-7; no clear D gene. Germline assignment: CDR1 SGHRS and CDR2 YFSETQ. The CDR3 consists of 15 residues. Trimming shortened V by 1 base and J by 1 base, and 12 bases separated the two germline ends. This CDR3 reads CASSLSPRLSYEQYF. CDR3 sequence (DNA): TGCGCCAGCAGCTTGAGCCCGAGATTATCCTACGAGCAGTACTTC.

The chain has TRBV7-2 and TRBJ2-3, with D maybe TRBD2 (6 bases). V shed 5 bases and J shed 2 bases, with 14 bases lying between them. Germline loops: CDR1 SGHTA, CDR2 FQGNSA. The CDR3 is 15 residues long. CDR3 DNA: TGTGCCAGCAGCCAAGGGACTCCAGACACAGATACGCAGTATTTT. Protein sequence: CASSQGTPDTDTQYF.

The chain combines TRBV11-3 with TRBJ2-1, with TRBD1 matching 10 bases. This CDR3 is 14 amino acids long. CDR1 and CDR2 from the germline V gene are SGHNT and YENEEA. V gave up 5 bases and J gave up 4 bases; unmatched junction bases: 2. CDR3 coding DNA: TGTGCCAGCAGCCTGGGACAGGGGTACAATGAGCAGTTCTTC. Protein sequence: CASSLGQGYNEQFF.

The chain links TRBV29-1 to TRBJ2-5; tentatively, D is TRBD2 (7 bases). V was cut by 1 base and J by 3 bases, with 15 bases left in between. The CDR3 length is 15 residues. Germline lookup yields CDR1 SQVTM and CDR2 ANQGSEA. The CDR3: CSVEVWAGAKETQYF. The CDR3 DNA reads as TGCAGCGTTGAAGTTTGGGCGGGGGCTAAAGAGACCCAGTACTTC. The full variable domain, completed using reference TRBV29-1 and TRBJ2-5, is SAVISQKPSRDICQRGTSLTIQCQVDSQVTMMFWYRQQPGQSLTLIATANQGSEATYESGFVIDKFPISRPNLTFSTLTVSNMSPEDSSIYLCSVEVWAGAKETQYFGPGTRLLVL.

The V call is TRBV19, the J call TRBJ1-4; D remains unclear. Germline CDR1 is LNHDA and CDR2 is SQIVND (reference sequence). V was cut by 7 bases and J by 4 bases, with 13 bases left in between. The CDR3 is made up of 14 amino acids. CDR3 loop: CASTPAYNNEKLFF. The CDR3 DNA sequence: TGTGCCAGTACCCCGGCCTATAATAATGAAAAACTGTTTTTT.

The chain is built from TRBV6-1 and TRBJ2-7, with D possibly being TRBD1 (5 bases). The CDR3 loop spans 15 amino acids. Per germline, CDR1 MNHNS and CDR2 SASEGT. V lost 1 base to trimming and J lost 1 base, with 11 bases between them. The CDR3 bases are TGTGCCAGCAGTGAAGAACTTGACAGTTCCTACGAGCAGTACTTC. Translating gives CASSEELDSSYEQYF.

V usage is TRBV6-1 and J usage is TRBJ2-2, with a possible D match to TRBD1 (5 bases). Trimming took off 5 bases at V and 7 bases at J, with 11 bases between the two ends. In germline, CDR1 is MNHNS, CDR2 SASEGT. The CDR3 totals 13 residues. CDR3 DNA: TGTGCCAGCAGTCAAGGGGAATACGGGGAGCTGTTTTTT. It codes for CASSQGEYGELFF.